The rows below give T cell receptor beta chains drawn from one sample of a study of T-cell reconstitution after alpha-beta-depleted transplantation in children. TCRdb fed the PCR reads into MiXCR, producing one record per CDR3 protein. Among roughly 28,000 distinct CDR3 sequences listed, about 18% were seen once. Sequences were derived from PBMCs, mostly from graft donor cells, sampled 60 days after TCRalphabeta/CD19-depleted stem cell transplant. The receptors derive from a male patient aged 2 to 9 who had a stem cell transplant for acute lymphoblastic leukemia, so the T cells may come from the graft donor. Each CDR3 is given with its conserved first and last residue. For some rows the clone size is stated as once, few or many, or as a class when expanded; others skip it.

few | TRBJ2-3 | TRBV6-5 | CASSYGRQAARDTQYF
many | TRBJ2-5 | TRBV10-3 | CAVGQQGAEGPQYF
NA | TRBJ2-5 | TRBV6-5 | CASSLRERGRDETQYF
many | TRBJ1-3 | TRBV28 | CASSLVYGAGNTIYF
NA | TRBJ1-2 | TRBV7-9 | CASSIGPYYGYTF
NA | TRBJ1-1 | TRBV7-6 | CASSLTSDTEAFF
NA | TRBJ2-5 | TRBV7-2 | CASSHDAGRETQYF
NA | TRBJ2-7 | TRBV11-1 | CASSPSLREVNFYEQYF
NA | TRBJ1-1 | TRBV24-1 | CATSLGGEAFF
many | TRBJ1-1 | TRBV5-1 | CASSLLGSGDTEAFF
few | TRBJ2-3 | TRBV29-1 | CSVGGRFTDTQYF
many | TRBJ1-6 | TRBV10-3 | CAISERQLNSPLHF
NA | TRBJ1-2 | TRBV25-1 | CASSASNYGYTF
NA | TRBJ2-7 | TRBV7-6 | CASSSEADSYEQYF
NA | TRBJ2-2 | TRBV4-3 | CASSRILAGLNTGELFF
NA | TRBJ2-1 | TRBV6-4 | CASSDDPNSDEQFF
medium-sized | TRBJ2-7 | TRBV7-2 | CASRRGLGFYEQYF
NA | TRBJ1-1 | TRBV4-2 | CAISLGDTEAFF
NA | TRBJ2-3 | TRBV3-1 | CASSQERAGMVDTQYF
many | TRBJ2-1 | TRBV20-1 | CSARVPDYYNEQFF
few | TRBJ1-2 | TRBV2 | CASSEVERGSYGYTF
NA | TRBJ2-5 | TRBV20-1 | CSAQQGERTQYF
few | TRBJ2-7 | TRBV21-1 | CASSDYHEQYF
many | TRBJ1-2 | TRBV20-1 | CSARDSGRGYGYTF
many | TRBJ2-1 | TRBV28 | CASTPLGLAPLSNEQFF
few | TRBJ1-3 | TRBV6-5 | CASSYSAGGSGNTIYF
many | TRBJ2-4 | TRBV10-3 | CATRIVGRNIQYF
many | TRBJ1-5 | TRBV10-2 | CASSESTGGNQPQHF
NA | TRBJ1-4 | TRBV27 | CTSSLFPATNEKLFF
NA | TRBJ2-3 | TRBV4-3 | CASSQEGRGTDTQYF
many | TRBJ2-5 | TRBV20-1 | CSAGVQETQYF
many | TRBJ2-1 | TRBV12-3/TRBV12-4 | CASSLTGRGEQFF
NA | TRBJ2-1 | TRBV6-1 | CASRQGANYNEQFF